The 18 T cell receptor beta chains in this list originate from one sample, sequenced in a study of T-cell reconstitution after alpha-beta-depleted transplantation in children. Unique molecular identifiers were used to barcode this TCRbeta library. Via MiXCR, TCRdb re-called the PCR reads, giving one row per CDR3 protein. Seen here are about 90,000 distinct CDR3 sequences, about 16% observed once, and the top ten hold roughly a fifth. The sequencing here drew on PBMCs, mostly from graft donor cells, taken 180 days after TCRalphabeta/CD19-depleted stem cell transplant. The receptor source for this set is a male patient between 2 and 10 years old who had a stem cell transplant for acute lymphoblastic leukemia, so the T cells may come from the graft donor.

This clonotype appeared a single time. The chain joins TRBV20-1 to TRBJ1-6; D is possibly TRBD1 (6 bases). Trimming removed 0 bases from V and 6 bases from J, with 21 bases in between. Germline lookup yields CDR1 DFQATT and CDR2 SNEGSKA (reference sequence). This CDR3 region has 18 residues. CDR3: CSARDLNVGGAGNSPLHF. The DNA for the CDR3 is TGCAGTGCTAGAGATCTCAATGTCGGGGGGGCTGGTAATTCACCCCTCCACTTT.

This chain uses TRBV15 with TRBJ1-4; D not certain. Per germline, CDR1 LNHNV and CDR2 YYDKDF (reference sequence). With 1 base removed from V and 4 bases from J, the gap between germline ends came to 7 bases. The CDR3 contains 14 residues. DNA for the CDR3: TGTGCCACCAGCAGAGTGTCCCTTAATGAAAAACTGTTTTTT. This codes for CATSRVSLNEKLFF.

This clonotype was seen many times. V gene TRBV7-6 combines with J gene TRBJ2-3; 9 bases are shared with TRBD1. In germline, CDR1 is SGHVS, CDR2 FNYEAQ. V was pared by 1 base and J by 4 bases, with 9 bases of the junction left unmatched. The CDR3 consists of 17 residues. The CDR3 sequence: CASSLGVWTGDADTQYF. DNA for the CDR3: TGTGCCAGCAGCTTAGGGGTCTGGACAGGGGATGCAGATACGCAGTATTTT.

The sample holds a few counts of this clonotype. The rearrangement uses TRBV20-1 and TRBJ2-1; the match to TRBD1 covers 7 bases. The CDR3 totals 13 residues. The germline V gene encodes CDR1 DFQATT and CDR2 SNEGSKA (reference sequence). V shed 8 bases, J shed 7 bases, and the junction held 11 bases outside the gene matches. The CDR3 region is CSPSSGTENEQFF. The CDR3 nucleotides are TGCAGTCCCTCTTCCGGGACAGAGAATGAGCAGTTCTTC.

This sequence joins TRBV5-1 and TRBJ2-7; 7 bases are shared with TRBD1. The J segment lost 4 bases and the V segment lost 0 bases, leaving 13 bases of the junction unmatched. The CDR3 length is 17 residues. Germline V gives CDR1 SGHRS, CDR2 YFSETQ. The CDR3 nucleotides read TGCGCCAGCAGCTTGGCCTCCGGGACAGCGAGGTATTACGAGCAGTACTTC. Translation gives CASSLASGTARYYEQYF.

This chain uses TRBV14 with TRBJ2-7; D ambiguous. Germline assignment: CDR1 SGHDN and CDR2 FVKESK. The CDR3 has 14 residues. V lost 4 bases and J 6 bases, leaving 16 bases between the germline ends. This CDR3 reads CASSPAHGFGEQYF. The CDR3 DNA follows: TGTGCCAGCAGCCCCGCGCATGGTTTTGGCGAGCAGTACTTC.

This clonotype was detected only a few times. V usage is TRBV21-1 and J usage is TRBJ1-6. TRBV21-1 is reported as a pseudogene. This CDR3 contains 14 residues. The CDR3 region is CASSPGLLNFTLHF. The CDR3 region has the DNA TGTGCCAGTTCCCCGGGCCTTCTGAATTTCACCCTCCACTTT.

There are many counts of this clonotype. This chain uses TRBV12-3 or TRBV12-4 with TRBJ2-7; D is ambiguous. This CDR3 is 16 amino acids long. The germline V and J ends were trimmed by 5 bases and 3 bases, with 20 bases remaining between them. The CDR3 DNA sequence: TGTGCCAGCAGTCCCCCTACAATTTCCCCTTTCTACGAGCAGTACTTC. Its translation is CASSPPTISPFYEQYF.

Of note for this clonotype: A junction boundary mismatches the germline segment, possibly from a read error. The CDR3 loop reads CGAGGRSVNTEAFF. The CDR3 region has the DNA TGCGGTGCGGGGGGACGGTCAGTGAACACTGAAGCTTTCTTT. The chain combines TRBV20-1 with TRBJ1-1, with D maybe TRBD1 (5 bases). From germline, CDR1 is DFQATT and CDR2 SNEGSKA (reference sequence). This CDR3 region has 14 residues.

The V and J genes are TRBV9 and TRBJ2-5; 9 positions agree with TRBD2. Trimming cost V 4 bases and J 5 bases; bases outside gene matches: 9. The length of the CDR3 is 15 residues. In germline, CDR1 is SGDLS, CDR2 YYNGEE. In DNA, the CDR3 is TGTGCCAGCAGCCCCCGGCTAGCGGGGTTGGAGACCCAGTACTTC. Translation gives CASSPRLAGLETQYF.

The chain has TRBV20-1 and TRBJ1-4; D remains ambiguous. The CDR3 is 13 residues long. With 1 base removed from V and 6 bases from J, the gap between germline ends came to 9 bases. Germline V gene data show CDR1 as DFQATT and CDR2 as SNEGSKA (reference sequence). This CDR3 reads CSARAGFDEKLFF. CDR3 sequence (DNA): TGCAGTGCTAGAGCTGGGTTTGATGAAAAACTGTTTTTT.

The chain links TRBV20-1 to TRBJ2-1; 12 nucleotides match TRBD2. Trimming removed 6 bases from V and 9 bases from J; junction bases left unmatched: 9. From germline, CDR1 is DFQATT and CDR2 SNEGSKA (reference sequence). CDR3 size: 14 residues. CDR3: CSARSSGGAVEQFF. Written as DNA, the CDR3 is TGCAGTGCCCGATCTAGCGGGGGGGCGGTTGAGCAGTTCTTC.

The sample holds a few counts of this clonotype. The chain recombines TRBV4-1 with TRBJ2-7; 8 bases align to TRBD1. This CDR3 spans 16 amino acids. Trimming took 4 bases from V and 6 from J; bases not matched to a gene: 14. Germline CDR1 and CDR2: MGHRA and YSYEKL. CDR3 loop: CASSPNPPGQVGEQYF. For the CDR3, the DNA is TGCGCCAGCAGCCCCAACCCACCGGGACAGGTCGGCGAGCAGTACTTC.

CDR3 in amino acids: CASSKGMGIYEQYF. DNA of the CDR3: TGCGCCAGCAGCAAGGGGATGGGAATCTACGAGCAGTACTTC. The V and J genes are TRBV5-1 and TRBJ2-7; weak D call: TRBD1 (5 bases). CDR3 length equals 14 residues. V was cut by 4 bases and J by 3 bases, with 14 bases left in between. In germline, CDR1 is SGHRS, CDR2 YFSETQ.

This chain links TRBV5-1 with TRBJ1-1; D ambiguous. Trimming stripped 4 bases from V and 6 bases from J, with 10 bases between. The CDR3 runs to 12 residues. The germline CDR1 and CDR2 sequences are SGHRS and YFSETQ. For the CDR3, the DNA is TGCGCCAGCAGCCCCCCGGGAGCTGAAGCTTTCTTT. Amino acid sequence: CASSPPGAEAFF.

This clonotype has ten or more counts. The chain has TRBV6-5 and TRBJ1-4, with D perhaps TRBD1 (6 bases). From germline, CDR1 is MNHEY and CDR2 SVGAGI. The ends were cut back, 8 bases at V and 4 bases at J, with 11 bases in the middle. CDR3 size: 13 residues. CDR3 protein: CASYDRHNEKLFF. DNA for the CDR3: TGTGCCAGCTACGACAGGCATAATGAAAAACTGTTTTTT.

J is TRBJ1-1 and V is TRBV7-9, with TRBD1 identical over 7 bases. The CDR3 length is 14 residues. Germline V gene sequence: CDR1 SEHNR, CDR2 FQNEAQ (reference sequence). J was trimmed by 8 bases and V by 5 bases; bases with no gene match: 11. The CDR3 sequence is CASSPTGTVLEAFF. CDR3 bases: TGTGCCAGCAGCCCGACCGGGACAGTATTAGAAGCTTTCTTT.

This clonotype was observed a few times. The chain employs TRBV6-1 and TRBJ2-7, with D maybe TRBD1 (6 bases). V lost 5 bases, J lost 4 bases, and 18 bases lay in between. From germline, CDR1 is MNHNS and CDR2 SASEGT. The CDR3 runs 15 residues. CDR3 residues: CASSPPGGGFYEQYF. DNA of the CDR3: TGTGCCAGCAGTCCACCTGGGGGCGGATTTTACGAGCAGTACTTC.